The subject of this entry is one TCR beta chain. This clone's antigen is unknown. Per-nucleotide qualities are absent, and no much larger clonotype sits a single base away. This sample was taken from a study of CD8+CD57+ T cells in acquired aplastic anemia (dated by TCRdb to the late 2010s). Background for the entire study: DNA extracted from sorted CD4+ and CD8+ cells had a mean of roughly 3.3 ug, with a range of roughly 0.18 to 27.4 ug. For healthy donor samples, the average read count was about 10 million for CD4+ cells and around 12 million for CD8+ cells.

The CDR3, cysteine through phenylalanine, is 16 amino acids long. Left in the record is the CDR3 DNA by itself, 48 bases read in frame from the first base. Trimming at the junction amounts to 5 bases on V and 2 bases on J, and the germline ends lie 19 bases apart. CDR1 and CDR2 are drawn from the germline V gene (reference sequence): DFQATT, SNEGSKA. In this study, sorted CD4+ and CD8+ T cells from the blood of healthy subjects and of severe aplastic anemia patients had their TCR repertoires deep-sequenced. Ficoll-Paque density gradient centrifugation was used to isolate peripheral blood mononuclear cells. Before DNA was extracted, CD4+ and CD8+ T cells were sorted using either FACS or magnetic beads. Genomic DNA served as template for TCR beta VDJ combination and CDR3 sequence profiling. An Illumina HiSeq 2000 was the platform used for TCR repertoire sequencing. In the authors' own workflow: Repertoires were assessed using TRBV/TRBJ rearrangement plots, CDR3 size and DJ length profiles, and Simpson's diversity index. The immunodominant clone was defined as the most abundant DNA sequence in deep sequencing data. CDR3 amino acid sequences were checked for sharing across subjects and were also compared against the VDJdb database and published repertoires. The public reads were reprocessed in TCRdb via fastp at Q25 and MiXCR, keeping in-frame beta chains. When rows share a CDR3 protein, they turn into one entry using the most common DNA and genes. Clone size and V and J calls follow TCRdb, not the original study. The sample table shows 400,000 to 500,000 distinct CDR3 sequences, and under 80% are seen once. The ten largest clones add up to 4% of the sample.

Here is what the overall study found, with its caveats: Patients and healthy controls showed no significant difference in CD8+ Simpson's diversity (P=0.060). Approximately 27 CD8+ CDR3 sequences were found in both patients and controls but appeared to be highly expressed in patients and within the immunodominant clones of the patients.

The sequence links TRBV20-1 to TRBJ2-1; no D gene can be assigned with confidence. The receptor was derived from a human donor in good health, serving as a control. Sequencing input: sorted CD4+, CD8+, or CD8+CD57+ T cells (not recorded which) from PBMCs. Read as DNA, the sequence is TGCAGTGCTCCCCGGACCGGCGGCTATGCCTACAATGAGCAGTTCTTC. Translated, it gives CSAPRTGGYAYNEQFF.